The 6 T cell receptor beta chains presented below share a single source sample, sequenced in a study of blood T cell repertoires in COVID-19. The protocol was immunoSEQ multiplex PCR, while the TCRdb copy is restricted to in-frame clones and leaves out a portion. In the table there are 35,000 to 50,000 clones, about 90% of which are singletons. Sequencing was done on a sample of peripheral blood. These TCRs come from a man between 50 and 59 years old with active COVID-19.

This chain links TRBV6-1 with TRBJ2-3; 11 bases agree with TRBD1. Germline V gene sequence: CDR1 MNHNS, CDR2 SASEGT. The CDR3 extends over 15 amino acids. Losses at the gene ends were 1 base for V and 8 bases for J; bases not matched to a gene: 5. CDR3 protein: CASSEGTGGLGTQYF. The CDR3 nucleotides read TGTGCCAGCAGTGAAGGGACAGGGGGCTTGGGTACGCAGTATTTT.

A note on this clone: The sample carries other DNA sequences with the same CDR3. The gene calls are TRBV6-5 and TRBJ2-1, with 14 bases aligning to TRBD2. With 6 bases clipped from V and 15 bases from J, the junction kept 10 bases outside the gene matches. This CDR3 is 14 amino acids long. CDR1 and CDR2 (germline): MNHEY, SVGAGI. In nucleotides, the CDR3 is TGTGCCAGCAGCCCCGGGACTAGCGGGGGATCCGGGTTCTTC. This encodes CASSPGTSGGSGFF.

This clone was detected once. CDR3 sequence: CASSPSAYGDSGGYTF. The CDR3 DNA is TGTGCCAGCAGCCCCTCGGCTTATGGGGACTCGGGAGGCTACACCTTC. The rearrangement links TRBV16 to TRBJ1-2; maybe TRBD1 (5 bases). The V end lost 4 bases, the J end lost 8 bases, and 23 bases lay between the germline ends. Germline lookup yields CDR1 KGHSY and CDR2 FQNENV. The CDR3 loop spans 16 amino acids.

The chain is built from TRBV3-1 (or the pseudogene TRBV3-2) and TRBJ2-7, with D unresolved. The germline V and J ends were trimmed by 0 bases and 4 bases, with 10 bases remaining between them. Germline lookup yields CDR1 LGHDT and CDR2 YNNKEL (reference sequence). This CDR3 region has 14 residues. Here the CDR3 DNA reads TGTGCCAGCAGCCAAGAAGCCGGCGGATACGAGCAGTACTTC. Translating gives CASSQEAGGYEQYF.

The genes are TRBV11-2 and TRBJ2-4; a weak D match, TRBD2 (5 bases). The V gene's germline CDR1 is SGHAT and CDR2 FQNNGV. The CDR3 totals 17 residues. Trimming stripped 2 bases from V and 0 bases from J, with 14 bases between. This chain's CDR3 is CASSLRAGAVAKNIQYF. CDR3 coding DNA: TGTGCCAGCAGCTTAAGGGCCGGAGCGGTAGCCAAAAACATTCAGTACTTC.

The rearrangement uses TRBV3-1 (or the pseudogene TRBV3-2) and TRBJ2-5; 13 bases are a match to TRBD2. V lost 2 bases and J lost 1; bases outside the gene matches: 7. CDR1 and CDR2 (germline): LGHDT, YNNKEL (reference sequence). This CDR3 contains 18 residues. Here the CDR3 reads CASSQPWGTSGVQETQYF. The CDR3 DNA is TGTGCCAGCAGCCAACCCTGGGGGACTAGCGGGGTCCAAGAGACCCAGTACTTC.